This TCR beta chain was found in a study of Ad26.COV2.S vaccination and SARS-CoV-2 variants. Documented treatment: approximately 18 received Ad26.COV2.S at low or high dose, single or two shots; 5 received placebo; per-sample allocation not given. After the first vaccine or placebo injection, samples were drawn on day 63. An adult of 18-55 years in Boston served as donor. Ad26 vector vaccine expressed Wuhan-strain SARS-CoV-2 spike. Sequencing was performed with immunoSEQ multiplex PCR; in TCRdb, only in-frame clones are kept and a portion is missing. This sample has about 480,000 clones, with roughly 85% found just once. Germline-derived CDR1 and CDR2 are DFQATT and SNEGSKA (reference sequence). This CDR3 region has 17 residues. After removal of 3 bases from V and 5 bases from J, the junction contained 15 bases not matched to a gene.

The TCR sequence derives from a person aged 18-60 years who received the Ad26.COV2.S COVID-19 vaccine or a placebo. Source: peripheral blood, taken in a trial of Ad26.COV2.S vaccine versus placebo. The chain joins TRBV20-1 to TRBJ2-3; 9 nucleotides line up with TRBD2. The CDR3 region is CSASTPLREGRQDTQYF. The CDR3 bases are TGCAGTGCTAGTACCCCCTTGCGGGAGGGCCGTCAAGATACGCAGTATTTT.